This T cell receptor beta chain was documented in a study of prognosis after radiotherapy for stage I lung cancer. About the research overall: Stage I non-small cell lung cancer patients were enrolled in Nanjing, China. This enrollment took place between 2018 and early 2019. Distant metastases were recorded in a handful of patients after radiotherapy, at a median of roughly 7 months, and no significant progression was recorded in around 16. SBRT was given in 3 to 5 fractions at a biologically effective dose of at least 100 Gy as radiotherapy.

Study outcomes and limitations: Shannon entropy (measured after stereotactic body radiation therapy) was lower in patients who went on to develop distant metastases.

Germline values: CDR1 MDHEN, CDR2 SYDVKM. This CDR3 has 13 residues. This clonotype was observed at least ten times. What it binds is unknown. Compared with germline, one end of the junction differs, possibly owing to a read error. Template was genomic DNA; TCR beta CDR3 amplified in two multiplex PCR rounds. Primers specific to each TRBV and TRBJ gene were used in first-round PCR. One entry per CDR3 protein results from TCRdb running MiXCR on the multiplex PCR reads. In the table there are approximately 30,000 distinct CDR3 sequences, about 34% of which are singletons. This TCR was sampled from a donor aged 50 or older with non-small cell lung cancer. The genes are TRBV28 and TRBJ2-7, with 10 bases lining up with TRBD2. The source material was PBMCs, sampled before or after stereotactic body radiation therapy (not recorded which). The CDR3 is CASSLTSGIRAHF. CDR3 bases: TGTGCCAGCAGTCTAACTAGCGGGATTCGGGCCCACTTC.